One sample yielded the 19 T cell receptor beta chains listed below, sequenced in a study of vaccination effects on CD4 cells after COVID-19. Peptide-pool stimulation followed by sequencing identified expanded antigen-specific CD4+ clonotypes in the ViraFEST assay. Subsequent to a culture period of around 10 days, CD4+ T cells were isolated. Participants got two doses of BNT162b2 or mRNA-1273 vaccine. The data were produced by immunoSEQ multiplex PCR, yet TCRdb's version contains in-frame clones alone and is incomplete. The table has about 28,000 clones, about 69% seen once. Antigen specificity for these receptors is unknown. The source material was CD4+ T cells from PBMCs cultured with HCoV-NL63 spike peptides, sampled after COVID-19 vaccination. Every receptor here comes from a human donor who received a COVID-19 vaccine.

J is TRBJ1-2 and V is TRBV5-1; maybe TRBD1 (5 bases). Trimming shortened V by 3 bases and J by 0 bases, and 12 bases separated the two germline ends. CDR3 length equals 15 residues. Germline CDR1 reads SGHRS; CDR2 reads YFSETQ. CDR3 coding DNA: TGCGCCAGCAGCTCGGGGGAGCTAACTAACTATGGCTACACCTTC. This sequence encodes CASSSGELTNYGYTF.

This clone was recorded only once. V and J are TRBV7-9 and TRBJ1-2; possibly TRBD1 for D (5 bases). Germline-derived CDR1 and CDR2 are SEHNR and FQNEAQ (reference sequence). This CDR3 region has 12 residues. V dropped 3 bases and J dropped 6 bases, with 8 bases sitting between them. The CDR3 DNA reads TGTGCCAGCAGCTTCCAGGGAAATGGCTACACCTTC. This sequence encodes CASSFQGNGYTF.

In nucleotides, the CDR3 is TGTGCCAGCAGCCAGGGGAGAACGGATGAAAAACTGTTTTTT. Residues: CASSQGRTDEKLFF. The J gene is TRBJ1-4, the V gene TRBV3-1 (or the pseudogene TRBV3-2); D not certain. With 3 bases removed from V and 6 bases from J, the gap between germline ends came to 11 bases. The V gene's germline CDR1 is LGHDT and CDR2 YNNKEL (reference sequence). The CDR3 covers 14 residues.

This CDR3 reads CASSLTGLTGYEQYF. The CDR3 DNA sequence: TGTGCCAGCAGCCTAACCGGGCTCACCGGCTACGAGCAGTACTTC. This chain links TRBV25-1 with TRBJ2-7; D unclear. Per the germline V gene, CDR1 is MGHDK and CDR2 is SYGVNS. The CDR3 is made up of 15 amino acids. With 6 bases removed from V and 3 bases from J, the gap between germline ends came to 18 bases.

The V gene is TRBV7-2, the J gene TRBJ1-4, with 8 bases identical to TRBD1. Germline CDR1 SGHTA, CDR2 FQGNSA. The V segment lost 5 bases and the J segment 2 bases; nucleotides outside the gene matches: 7. This CDR3 is built from 16 residues. The CDR3 is CASSPRQGSTNEKLFF. In DNA, the CDR3 is TGTGCCAGCAGCCCCCGACAGGGGTCCACTAATGAAAAACTGTTTTTT. Variable domain in full (rest from reference TRBV7-2 and TRBJ1-4): GAGVSQSPSNKVTEKGKDVELRCDPISGHTALYWYRQSLGQGLEFLIYFQGNSAPDKSGLPSDRFSAERTGGSVSTLTIQRTQQEDSAVYLCASSPRQGSTNEKLFFGSGTQLSVL.

The V gene is TRBV5-4, the J gene TRBJ1-2; D remains ambiguous. The germline V gene has CDR1 SGHNT and CDR2 YYREEE (reference sequence). The CDR3 runs to 19 residues. Trimming removed 0 bases at V and 1 base at J, with 22 bases between. Here the CDR3 DNA reads TGTGCCAGCAGCTTGGCGTCTGGTGCAGGTCCCATATTTAACTATGGCTACACCTTC. Protein product: CASSLASGAGPIFNYGYTF.

The rearrangement uses TRBV18 and TRBJ2-1, with 11 bases aligning to TRBD2. Losses at the gene ends were 3 bases for V and 7 bases for J; bases not matched to a gene: 8. Germline CDR1 is KGHSH and CDR2 is LQKENI. CDR3 size: 16 residues. CDR3 DNA: TGTGCCAGCTCACCGTATTCTAGCGGGAGGAATAATGAGCAGTTCTTC. It translates to CASSPYSSGRNNEQFF.

This clone showed up just a few times. The genes are TRBV19 and TRBJ2-7; D call uncertain. The CDR3 is made up of 12 amino acids. Looked up from germline, CDR1 is LNHDA and CDR2 is SQIVND (reference sequence). V was trimmed by 3 bases and J by 7 bases, leaving 10 bases between them. CDR3 coding DNA: TGTGCCAGTAGTATCGAAAAAGGGGAGCAGTACTTC. Translated, it gives CASSIEKGEQYF.

The chain couples TRBV19 to TRBJ2-7, with TRBD2 as a possible D gene (7 bases). The V end was cut by 2 bases, the J end by 3 bases, with 14 bases between. The germline gives CDR1 LNHDA, CDR2 SQIVND (reference sequence). There are 15 residues in the CDR3. The DNA for the CDR3 is TGTGCCAGTAGTATATCGGCGGGGGCCCTCTACGAGCAGTACTTC. Residues: CASSISAGALYEQYF.

This clone turned up a few times. One junction end does not reproduce the germline sequence, and a read error may be involved. The chain has TRBV5-1 and TRBJ2-1, with D possibly being TRBD2 (5 bases). Germline-derived CDR1 and CDR2 are SGHRS and YFSETQ. This CDR3 is built from 14 residues. The CDR3 is CASTSEDLAGPRVF. In DNA form, the CDR3 reads TGCGCCAGCACTTCCGAGGACTTGGCGGGCCCGAGGGTCTTC.

The chain uses TRBV5-1 and TRBJ1-3; D remains unclear. Germline V gene sequence: CDR1 SGHRS, CDR2 YFSETQ. The CDR3 covers 14 residues. Deletions cut 3 bases from V and 3 bases from J, with 10 bases between. The CDR3 loop is CASSSTEIGNTIYF. The CDR3 coding sequence is TGCGCCAGCAGCTCCACAGAAATTGGAAACACCATATATTTT.

The rearrangement uses TRBV19 and TRBJ1-1; no firm D call. The ends were cut back, 4 bases at V and 3 bases at J, with 9 bases in the middle. The CDR3 runs to 13 residues. Germline V gene sequence: CDR1 LNHDA, CDR2 SQIVND (reference sequence). The CDR3 coding sequence is TGTGCCAGTAGTACGGACCCTGACACTGAAGCTTTCTTT. Translating gives CASSTDPDTEAFF.

This sequence joins TRBV6-1 and TRBJ1-2; D is perhaps TRBD1 (6 bases). The CDR3 is 18 residues long. In germline, CDR1 is MNHNS, CDR2 SASEGT. The ends were cut back, 1 base at V and 0 bases at J, with 18 bases in the middle. The CDR3 sequence: CASSEGWWGAVANYGYTF. The CDR3 nucleotides are TGTGCCAGCAGTGAAGGGTGGTGGGGGGCGGTAGCTAACTATGGCTACACCTTC.

The V gene is TRBV2, the J gene TRBJ1-2; 9 positions match TRBD1. V shed 6 bases, J shed 5 bases, and the junction held 10 bases outside the gene matches. In germline, CDR1 is SNHLY, CDR2 FYNNEI. The CDR3 has 15 residues. CDR3 loop: CASRDTGGVGYGYTF. CDR3 DNA: TGTGCCAGCAGGGACACAGGGGGCGTAGGGTATGGCTACACCTTC.

The chain joins TRBV10-3 to TRBJ2-5; 7 positions agree with TRBD2. Germline CDR1 and CDR2: ENHRY and SYGVKD. The CDR3 length is 16 residues. V gave up 4 bases and J gave up 2 bases; unmatched junction bases: 10. This CDR3 is CAISVAGTTIQETQYF. Written as DNA, the CDR3 is TGTGCCATCAGTGTGGCCGGGACTACAATTCAAGAGACCCAGTACTTC.

This clone occurred a few times. V is TRBV10-2 and J is TRBJ1-5, with TRBD1 matching over 9 bases. CDR3 length equals 15 residues. V dropped 3 bases and J dropped 2; count of bases not matched to a gene: 2. CDR1 WSHSY and CDR2 SAAADI come from the germline V gene. CDR3 sequence: CASSETGGGNQPQHF. CDR3 sequence (DNA): TGCGCCAGCAGTGAAACAGGGGGCGGCAATCAGCCCCAGCATTTT.

V usage is TRBV5-1 and J usage is TRBJ1-1; D ambiguous. The germline CDR1 and CDR2 sequences are SGHRS and YFSETQ. CDR3 length: 15 residues. Between the trimmed V and J ends, which lost 0 bases and 1 base, there was a span of 10 bases. The CDR3 DNA reads as TGCGCCAGCAGCTTGGGGGGAAGGACGAACACTGAAGCTTTCTTT. It codes for CASSLGGRTNTEAFF.

This rearrangement joins TRBV9 to TRBJ2-7, with 7 bases lining up with TRBD2. CDR1 is SGDLS, CDR2 YYNGEE, per germline. V was clipped by 4 bases and J by 0 bases; unmatched bases: 10. The CDR3 totals 16 residues. The CDR3 reads CASSPRGILSSYEQYF. The CDR3 DNA reads as TGTGCCAGCAGCCCGCGGGGGATCCTATCCTCCTACGAGCAGTACTTC.

The V and J genes are TRBV14 and TRBJ1-2; D gene ambiguous. CDR3 size: 13 residues. Germline-derived CDR1 and CDR2 are SGHDN and FVKESK. With 3 bases removed from V and 2 bases from J, the gap between germline ends came to 7 bases. CDR3 region: CASSQSRNYGYTF. CDR3 bases: TGTGCCAGCAGCCAGTCCAGGAACTATGGCTACACCTTC.